The 20 T cell receptor beta chains listed next were all sequenced from one sample in a study of blood T cell repertoires in COVID-19. Repertoires were generated with immunoSEQ multiplex PCR, while TCRdb's copy carries only in-frame clones and drops some. Of a few hundred thousand clones detected, 92% appear once; the ten largest clones hold less than 20%. The sample taken for sequencing was PBMCs or T cells enriched from blood (not recorded which). Receptors originate from a woman aged 30 to 39 who had recovered from COVID-19.

The chain employs TRBV7-9 and TRBJ1-1; no clear D gene. Germline loops: CDR1 SEHNR, CDR2 FQNEAQ (reference sequence). V was cut by 6 bases and J by 10 bases, with 15 bases left in between. The CDR3 sequence is 12 residues long. The CDR3 is CASSESALGAFF. CDR3 sequence (DNA): TGTGCCAGCAGTGAATCGGCCCTAGGAGCTTTCTTT.

The V call is TRBV18, the J call TRBJ2-3, with TRBD2 identical over 10 bases. The CDR3 runs 16 residues. From germline, CDR1 is KGHSH and CDR2 LQKENI. With V trimmed by 1 base and J by 4 bases, 5 bases remained unmatched. DNA for the CDR3: TGTGCCAGCTCACCACTGGAGCGGGGGGGCCCAGATACGCAGTATTTT. This sequence encodes CASSPLERGGPDTQYF.

This clone was observed a handful of times. The rearrangement joins TRBV2 to TRBJ2-7; 7 nucleotides match TRBD2. This CDR3 spans 19 amino acids. The V segment lost 3 bases and the J segment 0 bases; nucleotides outside the gene matches: 17. Germline CDR1 and CDR2: SNHLY and FYNNEI. CDR3 residues: CASSDSGLVRAGTSYEQYF. CDR3 DNA sequence: TGTGCCAGCAGTGACTCCGGTTTGGTGAGAGCGGGAACCTCCTACGAGCAGTACTTC.

This clone has a single count. The chain has TRBV6-2 or TRBV6-3 and TRBJ1-5; the D is unclear. The CDR3 consists of 16 residues. V was clipped by 0 bases and J by 4 bases, with 13 bases between them. The germline gives CDR1 MNHEY, CDR2 SVGEGT. The CDR3 sequence is CASSYSRGRVNQPQHF. CDR3 nucleotides: TGTGCCAGCAGTTACTCAAGAGGGCGAGTAAATCAGCCCCAGCATTTT.

CDR3 bases: TGTGCCAGCAGTTTGCGGTATGCCAAAAACATTCAGTACTTC. It codes for CASSLRYAKNIQYF. The V gene is TRBV28, the J gene TRBJ2-4, with D unresolved. The germline CDR1 and CDR2 sequences are MDHEN and SYDVKM. The length of the CDR3 is 14 residues. The ends were cut back, 3 bases at V and 1 base at J, with 7 bases in the middle.

J is TRBJ2-2 and V is TRBV2; D is unresolved. V was pared by 7 bases and J by 3 bases, with 12 bases between. Germline V gene lookup returns CDR1 SNHLY and CDR2 FYNNEI. There are 14 residues in the CDR3. CDR3: CASTLAAYTGELFF. CDR3 DNA sequence: TGTGCCAGCACTTTGGCAGCGTACACCGGGGAGCTGTTTTTT.

The count of this clone is one. The chain recombines TRBV18 with TRBJ2-3; 13 bases fit TRBD2. J gave up 1 base and V 2 bases, and 3 bases lay outside the gene matches. Germline CDR1 KGHSH, CDR2 LQKENI. The CDR3 is 17 residues long. The CDR3 DNA is TGTGCCAGCTCACCAGGACTAGCGGGAGCGGGCACAGATACGCAGTATTTT. This translates into CASSPGLAGAGTDTQYF.

V and J are TRBV11-3 and TRBJ2-1; TRBD2 matches at 10 bases. The CDR3 spans 14 residues. Germline V gene sequence: CDR1 SGHNT, CDR2 YENEEA. V lost 3 bases and J lost 6; bases outside the gene matches: 2. DNA for the CDR3: TGTGCCAGCAGCTTGAGCGGGGGGGTCAATGAGCAGTTCTTC. Protein product: CASSLSGGVNEQFF.

The gene calls are TRBV18 and TRBJ2-7; 9 positions agree with TRBD1. The V gene end was trimmed by 4 bases and the J gene end by 3 bases; junction bases not matched to a gene: 4. In germline, CDR1 is KGHSH, CDR2 LQKENI. The CDR3 sequence is 14 residues long. The CDR3 nucleotides are TGTGCCAGCTCACGTGAGACAGGGGGCTACGAGCAGTACTTC. This codes for CASSRETGGYEQYF.

There are a few counts of this clone. DNA of the CDR3: TGTGCCAGCAGCTTAGATCCGGGGTACACTGAAGCTTTCTTT. As protein: CASSLDPGYTEAFF. The chain employs TRBV7-2 and TRBJ1-1; D call uncertain. The CDR3 has 14 residues. The ends were cut back, 1 base at V and 3 bases at J, with 9 bases in the middle. Germline values: CDR1 SGHTA, CDR2 FQGNSA.

Comments on this clone: The sample has other DNA sequences that encode this CDR3 too. The rearrangement uses TRBV18 and TRBJ1-2; D not certain. CDR1 KGHSH and CDR2 LQKENI come from the germline V gene. CDR3 length: 12 amino acids. Trimming took 5 bases from V and 1 from J, leaving 5 bases between them. The DNA of the CDR3 is TGTGCCAGCTCAGACAATAACTATGGCTACACCTTC. This sequence encodes CASSDNNYGYTF.

V is TRBV2 and J is TRBJ1-2; a weak D match, TRBD1 (5 bases). Trimming removed 7 bases from V and 0 bases from J, with 6 bases in between. Germline loops: CDR1 SNHLY, CDR2 FYNNEI. The CDR3 has 12 residues. Here the CDR3 reads CASKGANYGYTF. CDR3 DNA sequence: TGTGCCAGCAAAGGGGCTAACTATGGCTACACCTTC.

This clone was picked up a small number of times. V and J are TRBV5-1 and TRBJ1-1; TRBD1 matches at 9 bases. V was clipped by 2 bases and J by 0 bases; unmatched bases: 8. CDR3 length: 17 residues. From germline, CDR1 is SGHRS and CDR2 YFSETQ. The CDR3, as DNA: TGCGCCAGCAGCTTCTTAGGACAGGGGCTCATGAACACTGAAGCTTTCTTT. Translated, it gives CASSFLGQGLMNTEAFF.

The chain uses TRBV19 and TRBJ2-4; no firm D call. This CDR3 has 14 amino acids. Germline-derived CDR1 and CDR2 are LNHDA and SQIVND (reference sequence). V lost 4 bases and J lost 9, with 16 bases in between. CDR3 DNA: TGTGCCAGTAGTACCCCCGGGTCCTCGGGCATTCAGTACTTC. Residues: CASSTPGSSGIQYF.

This clone was detected only once. The rearrangement joins TRBV28 to TRBJ2-3, with TRBD2 as a possible D gene (7 bases). Germline lookup yields CDR1 MDHEN and CDR2 SYDVKM. This CDR3 region has 14 residues. Trimming removed 6 bases at V and 6 bases at J, with 16 bases between. The DNA of the CDR3 is TGTGCCAGCAGAATTGGGGGGGCTGCGGATACGCAGTATTTT. The encoded protein is CASRIGGAADTQYF.

The gene calls are TRBV2 and TRBJ1-5; D unclear. Germline V gene data show CDR1 as SNHLY and CDR2 as FYNNEI. The CDR3 is made up of 15 amino acids. The V end lost 4 bases, the J end lost 0 bases, and 10 bases lay between the germline ends. DNA of the CDR3: TGTGCCAGCAGTGGGTACCCAGGTAGCAATCAGCCCCAGCATTTT. The encoded protein is CASSGYPGSNQPQHF.

The V call is TRBV5-1, the J call TRBJ2-7, with TRBD2 matching over 13 bases. The CDR3 sequence is 19 residues long. J was trimmed by 1 base and V by 4 bases; bases with no gene match: 14. The germline V gene has CDR1 SGHRS and CDR2 YFSETQ. CDR3 region: CASSRNAGLAGFKSYEQYF. In DNA form, the CDR3 reads TGCGCCAGCAGCCGGAACGCGGGACTAGCGGGATTCAAATCCTACGAGCAGTACTTC.

This CDR3 is CASSTIAFNEQFF. DNA for the CDR3: TGTGCCAGTAGTACAATAGCGTTCAATGAGCAGTTCTTC. The V and J genes are TRBV19 and TRBJ2-1, with D possibly being TRBD2 (5 bases). Trimming took off 4 bases at V and 6 bases at J, with 10 bases between the two ends. Germline V lookup: CDR1 LNHDA, CDR2 SQIVND (reference sequence). This CDR3 contains 13 residues.

This chain uses TRBV2 with TRBJ1-1, with D perhaps TRBD1 (5 bases). The CDR3 length is 15 residues. V shed 7 bases and J shed 4 bases, with 19 bases lying between them. Germline CDR1 and CDR2: SNHLY and FYNNEI. The CDR3 nucleotides read TGTGCCAGCATCAGGTCGGGAGGGGTTGGCACTGAAGCTTTCTTT. Protein: CASIRSGGVGTEAFF.

V usage is TRBV19 and J usage is TRBJ1-3; weak D call: TRBD1 (6 bases). This CDR3 contains 13 residues. The germline V gene has CDR1 LNHDA and CDR2 SQIVND (reference sequence). Trimming left V 5 bases short and J 3 bases short, with 8 bases between. As DNA, the CDR3 is TGTGCCAGTAGTGAGACAGGTGGAAACACCATATATTTT. Translating it yields CASSETGGNTIYF.